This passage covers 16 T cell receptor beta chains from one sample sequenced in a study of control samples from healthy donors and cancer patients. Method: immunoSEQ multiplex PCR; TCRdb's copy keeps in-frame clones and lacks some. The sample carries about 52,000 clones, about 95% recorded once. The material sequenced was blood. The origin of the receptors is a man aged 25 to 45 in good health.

CDR3 nucleotides: TGCAGCGTCGATGAGGGGAACACCGGGGAGCTGTTTTTT. As protein: CSVDEGNTGELFF. The gene calls are TRBV29-1 and TRBJ2-2; D is possibly TRBD2 (5 bases). Trimming took 6 bases from V and 1 from J, leaving 9 bases between them. The V gene's germline CDR1 is SQVTM and CDR2 ANQGSEA. The CDR3 length is 13 residues.

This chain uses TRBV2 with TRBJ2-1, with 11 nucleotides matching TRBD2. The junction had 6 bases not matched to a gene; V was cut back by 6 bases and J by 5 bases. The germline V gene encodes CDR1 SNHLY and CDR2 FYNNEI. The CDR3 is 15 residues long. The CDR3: CASSELAGDHNEQFF. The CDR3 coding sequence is TGTGCCAGCAGCGAACTAGCGGGAGATCACAATGAGCAGTTCTTC.

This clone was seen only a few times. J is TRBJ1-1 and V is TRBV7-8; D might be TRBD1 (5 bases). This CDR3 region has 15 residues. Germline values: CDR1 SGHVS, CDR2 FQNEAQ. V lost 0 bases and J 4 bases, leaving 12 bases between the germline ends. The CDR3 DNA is TGTGCCAGCAGCTTAGCGGGGGTCGGGGGCACTGAAGCTTTCTTT. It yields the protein CASSLAGVGGTEAFF.

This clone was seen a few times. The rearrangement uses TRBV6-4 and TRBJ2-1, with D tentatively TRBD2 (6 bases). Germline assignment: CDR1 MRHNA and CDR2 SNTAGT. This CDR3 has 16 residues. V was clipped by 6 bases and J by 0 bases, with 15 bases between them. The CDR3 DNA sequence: TGTGCCAGCAGCCCCGGGCGGGAAAGCTCCTACAATGAGCAGTTCTTC. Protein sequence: CASSPGRESSYNEQFF.

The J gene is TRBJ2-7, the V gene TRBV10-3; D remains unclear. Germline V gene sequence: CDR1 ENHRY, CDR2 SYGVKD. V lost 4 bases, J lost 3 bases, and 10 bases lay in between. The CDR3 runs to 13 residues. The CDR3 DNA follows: TGTGCCATCAGTGCCCCTCCCCTCTACGAGCAGTACTTC. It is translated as CAISAPPLYEQYF.

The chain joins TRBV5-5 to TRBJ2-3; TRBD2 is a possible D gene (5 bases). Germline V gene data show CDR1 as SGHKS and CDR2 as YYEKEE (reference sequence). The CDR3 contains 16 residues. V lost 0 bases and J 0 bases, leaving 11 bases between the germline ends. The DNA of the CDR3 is TGTGCCAGCAGCTTGGTCTGGCGGGCTAGCACAGATACGCAGTATTTT. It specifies CASSLVWRASTDTQYF. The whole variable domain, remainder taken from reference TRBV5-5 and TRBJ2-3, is DAGVTQSPTHLIKTRGQQVTLRCSPISGHKSVSWYQQVLGQGPQFIFQYYEKEERGRGNFPDRFSARQFPNYSSELNVNALLLGDSALYLCASSLVWRASTDTQYFGPGTRLTVL.

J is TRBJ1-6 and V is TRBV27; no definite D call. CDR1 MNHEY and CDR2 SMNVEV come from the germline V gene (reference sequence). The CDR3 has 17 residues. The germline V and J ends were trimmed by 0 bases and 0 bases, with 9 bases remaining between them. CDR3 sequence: CASSLSGVSSYNSPLHF. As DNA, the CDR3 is TGTGCCAGCAGTTTATCCGGGGTGAGCTCCTATAATTCACCCCTCCACTTT.

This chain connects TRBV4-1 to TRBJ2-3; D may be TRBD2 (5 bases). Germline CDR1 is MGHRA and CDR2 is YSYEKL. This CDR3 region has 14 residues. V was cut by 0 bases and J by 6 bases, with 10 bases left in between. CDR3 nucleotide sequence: TGCGCCAGCAGCCAAGATTTACGGGATGATACGCAGTATTTT. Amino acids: CASSQDLRDDTQYF.

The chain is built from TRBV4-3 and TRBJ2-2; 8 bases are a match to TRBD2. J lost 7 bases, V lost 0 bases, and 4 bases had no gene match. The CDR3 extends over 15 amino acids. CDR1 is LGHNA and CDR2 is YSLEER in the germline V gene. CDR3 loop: CASSQDPGTSGELFF. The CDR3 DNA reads TGCGCCAGCAGCCAAGATCCCGGGACTAGCGGGGAGCTGTTTTTT.

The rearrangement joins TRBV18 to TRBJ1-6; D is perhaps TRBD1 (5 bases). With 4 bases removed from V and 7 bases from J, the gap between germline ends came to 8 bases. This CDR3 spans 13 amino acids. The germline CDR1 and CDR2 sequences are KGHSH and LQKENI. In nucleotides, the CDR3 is TGTGCCAGCTCACAGGGACCGAATTCACCCCTCCACTTT. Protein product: CASSQGPNSPLHF.

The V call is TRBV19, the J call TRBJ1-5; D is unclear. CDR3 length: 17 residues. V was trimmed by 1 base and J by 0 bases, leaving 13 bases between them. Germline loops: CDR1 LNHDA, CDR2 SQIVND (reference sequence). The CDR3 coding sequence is TGTGCCAGTAGTATAGCATTAGATCGAGCTAGCAATCAGCCCCAGCATTTT. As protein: CASSIALDRASNQPQHF.

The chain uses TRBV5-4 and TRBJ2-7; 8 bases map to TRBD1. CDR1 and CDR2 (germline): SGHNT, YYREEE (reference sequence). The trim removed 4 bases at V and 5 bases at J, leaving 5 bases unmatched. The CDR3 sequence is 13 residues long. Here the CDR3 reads CASSTPGGDEQYF. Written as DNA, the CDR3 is TGTGCCAGCAGCACGCCAGGGGGCGACGAGCAGTACTTC. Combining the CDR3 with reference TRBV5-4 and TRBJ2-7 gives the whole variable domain ETGVTQSPTHLIKTRGQQVTLRCSSQSGHNTVSWYQQALGQGPQFIFQYYREEENGRGNFPPRFSGLQFPNYSSELNVNALELDDSALYLCASSTPGGDEQYFGPGTRLTVT.

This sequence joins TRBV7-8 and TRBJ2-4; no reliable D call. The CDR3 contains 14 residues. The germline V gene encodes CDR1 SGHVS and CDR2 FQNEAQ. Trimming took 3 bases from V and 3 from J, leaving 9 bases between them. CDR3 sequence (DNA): TGTGCCAGCAGCTTCACCGAGGACAAAAACATTCAGTACTTC. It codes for CASSFTEDKNIQYF.

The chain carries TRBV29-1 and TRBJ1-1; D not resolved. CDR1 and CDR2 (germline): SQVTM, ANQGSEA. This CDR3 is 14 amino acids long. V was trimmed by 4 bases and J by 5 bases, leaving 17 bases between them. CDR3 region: CSVGPAIGDTEAFF. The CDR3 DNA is TGCAGCGTTGGGCCTGCAATTGGGGATACTGAAGCTTTCTTT. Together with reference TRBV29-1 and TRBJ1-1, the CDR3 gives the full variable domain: SAVISQKPSRDICQRGTSLTIQCQVDSQVTMMFWYRQQPGQSLTLIATANQGSEATYESGFVIDKFPISRPNLTFSTLTVSNMSPEDSSIYLCSVGPAIGDTEAFFGQGTRLTVV.

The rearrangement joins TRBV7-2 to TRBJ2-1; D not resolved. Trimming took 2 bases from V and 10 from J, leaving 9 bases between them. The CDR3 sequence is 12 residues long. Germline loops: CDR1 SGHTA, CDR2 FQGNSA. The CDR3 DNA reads TGTGCCAGCAGCTTACAGGTCGGGGAGCAGTTCTTC. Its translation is CASSLQVGEQFF.

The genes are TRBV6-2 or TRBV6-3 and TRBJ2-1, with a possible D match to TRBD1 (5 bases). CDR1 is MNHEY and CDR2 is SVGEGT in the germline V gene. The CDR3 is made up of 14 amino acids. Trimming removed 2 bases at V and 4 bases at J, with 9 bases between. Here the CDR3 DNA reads TGTGCCAGCAGTTACGGGGCACCTTACAATGAGCAGTTCTTC. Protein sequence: CASSYGAPYNEQFF.